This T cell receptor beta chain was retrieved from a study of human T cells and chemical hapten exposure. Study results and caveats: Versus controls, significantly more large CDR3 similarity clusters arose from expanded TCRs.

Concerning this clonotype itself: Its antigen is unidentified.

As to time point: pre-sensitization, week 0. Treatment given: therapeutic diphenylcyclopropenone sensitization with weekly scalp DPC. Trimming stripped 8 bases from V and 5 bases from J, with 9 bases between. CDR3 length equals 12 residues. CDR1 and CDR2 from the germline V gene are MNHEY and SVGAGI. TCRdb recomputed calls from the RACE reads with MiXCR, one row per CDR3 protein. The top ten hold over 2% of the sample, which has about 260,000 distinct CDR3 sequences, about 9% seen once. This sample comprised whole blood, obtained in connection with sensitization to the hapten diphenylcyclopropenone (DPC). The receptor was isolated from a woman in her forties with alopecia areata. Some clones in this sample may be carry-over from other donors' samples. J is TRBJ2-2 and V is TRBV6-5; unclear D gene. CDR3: CASGKDTGELFF. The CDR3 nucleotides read TGTGCCAGCGGTAAAGATACCGGGGAGCTGTTTTTT.